These 18 T cell receptor beta chains share one sample of origin, sequenced in a study of monozygotic twins with inflammatory bowel disease. TCRdb re-called the 5' RACE reads and catalogs CDR3 proteins one per entry, DNA excluded. Here the sample table reports some 330,000 distinct CDR3 sequences. The sample taken for sequencing was blood. These receptors came from a human donor with ulcerative colitis or Crohn's disease, or a healthy co-twin of an affected twin (not recorded which).

The chain links TRBV12-3 or TRBV12-4 to TRBJ2-1; TCRdb's D call, TRBD2, is unchecked because there is no DNA. This CDR3 region has 15 residues. Here the CDR3 reads CASSPRGSTMSWQFF.

The chain carries TRBV5-1 and TRBJ2-5; TCRdb designates TRBD2, a call that cannot be tested without DNA. CDR1 is SGHRS, CDR2 YFSETQ, per germline. This CDR3 spans 18 amino acids. CDR3: CASSHGLDGAGPYETQYF.

V is TRBV11-2 and J is TRBJ2-3; the D gene TCRdb calls, TRBD1, cannot be checked with no DNA. Per germline, CDR1 SGHAT and CDR2 FQNNGV. The length of the CDR3 is 13 residues. The CDR3 reads CASSPGRGHTQYF.

The V gene is TRBV12-3 or TRBV12-4, the J gene TRBJ1-4; TCRdb selects TRBD1, and the lack of DNA leaves this call unchecked. The CDR3 extends over 14 amino acids. The CDR3 sequence is CASRRRGAGEKLFF.

The chain combines TRBV6-2 or TRBV6-3 with TRBJ2-1; TCRdb calls TRBD2, which cannot be checked without DNA. From germline, CDR1 is MNHEY and CDR2 SVGEGT. The CDR3 is 18 residues long. The CDR3 region is CASSQRTSGGSRYNEQFF.

The chain couples TRBV7-2 to TRBJ2-3; with no DNA, the TCRdb D assignment of TRBD2 cannot be verified. CDR1 is SGHTA and CDR2 is FQGNSA in the germline V gene. This CDR3 has 17 amino acids. The CDR3 sequence is CASSLARTSGHTDTQYF.

The V call is TRBV5-1, the J call TRBJ1-4; TCRdb names TRBD1, which stays unverified in the absence of DNA. The CDR3 loop spans 14 amino acids. Germline CDR1 and CDR2: SGHRS and YFSETQ. CDR3 sequence: CASSSLSGGEKLFF.

The chain links TRBV30 to TRBJ1-1. This CDR3 region has 11 residues. Per germline, CDR1 GTSNPN and CDR2 SVGIG (reference sequence). CDR3 sequence: CAWSVKREAFF.

J is TRBJ2-3 and V is TRBV28; TCRdb's D gene call, TRBD2, goes unchecked for lack of DNA. Germline values: CDR1 MDHEN, CDR2 SYDVKM. The CDR3 loop spans 17 amino acids. CDR3 region: CASLSGTSGRSTDTQYF.

The chain is built from TRBV20-1 and TRBJ2-3; TCRdb reports TRBD1, a call that lacks DNA to check it against. Germline assignment: CDR1 DFQATT and CDR2 SNEGSKA (reference sequence). The CDR3 spans 16 residues. This CDR3 reads CSAPPFGGSATDTQYF.

The J gene is TRBJ2-6, the V gene TRBV6-2 or TRBV6-3; the TCRdb D gene call, TRBD2, has no DNA to confirm it. CDR3 size: 14 residues. Germline CDR1 MNHEY, CDR2 SVGEGT. CDR3 sequence reads: CASLEDSGANVLTF.

The chain uses TRBV2 and TRBJ2-3. This CDR3 comprises 11 residues. CDR1 is SNHLY and CDR2 is FYNNEI in the germline V gene. CDR3 amino acids: CASSEVNMVHF.

This chain uses TRBV7-8 with TRBJ2-2; as DNA is missing, the TRBD1 call by TCRdb cannot be tested. This CDR3 has 13 amino acids. Per the germline V gene, CDR1 is SGHVS and CDR2 is FQNEAQ. CDR3 loop: CASSYDRAGELFF.

This rearrangement joins TRBV5-1 to TRBJ2-7; TCRdb calls TRBD2, which cannot be checked without DNA. This CDR3 has 14 amino acids. Germline V gene sequence: CDR1 SGHRS, CDR2 YFSETQ. The CDR3 loop reads CASSWTSGYYEQYF.

The chain recombines TRBV6-2 or TRBV6-3 with TRBJ2-3; TCRdb reports TRBD2, a call that lacks DNA to check it against. CDR3 length equals 15 residues. Germline CDR1 reads MNHEY; CDR2 reads SVGEGT. This CDR3 is CASGSYGSSTDTQYF.

The chain carries TRBV6-2 or TRBV6-3 and TRBJ1-4; TCRdb names TRBD1, which stays unverified in the absence of DNA. The CDR3 sequence is 18 residues long. The germline CDR1 and CDR2 sequences are MNHEY and SVGEGT. The CDR3 region is CASSGSGHQLATNEKLFF.

The chain couples TRBV2 to TRBJ1-2; without DNA, the TCRdb call of TRBD1 cannot be checked. Per germline, CDR1 SNHLY and CDR2 FYNNEI. The CDR3 runs 14 residues. CDR3 in amino acids: CARATSGRRYGYTF.

The gene calls are TRBV12-3 or TRBV12-4 and TRBJ1-5; lacking DNA, the TRBD1 call made by TCRdb goes unchecked. The CDR3 contains 13 residues. CDR3 residues: CASRTNRDQPQHF.